This T cell receptor beta chain comes out of a study of CXCR3-negative and CXCR3-positive naive CD8 T cells. The overall study: Roughly 1.5 +/- 0.3 million TRB reads came from each library, giving some 140 million in total. Study-level results: Higher TRB CDR3 hydrophobicity marked CXCR3-positive naive cells relative to CXCR3-negative naive cells.

This CDR3 is 14 amino acids long. Germline CDR1 reads MDHEN; CDR2 reads SYDVKM. This clonotype shows up as large by frequency. Its target is not known. The study made its TRB cDNA libraries by 5' RACE, adding UMI labels. TCRdb reprocessed the 5' RACE reads, keeping one entry per CDR3 protein, no DNA. Seen in this sample are roughly 7,200 distinct CDR3 sequences; the ten most common clones hold roughly 1.7%. The chain employs TRBV28 and TRBJ2-7; checking the TCRdb D call of TRBD1 is not possible without DNA. The sequencing input was naive CXCR3+ CD8+ T cells from blood. Subset specified: CD45RO-CCR7+CD27+CD95- naive CD8+ T cells expressing CXCR3 (TNR3+). The clonotype was recovered from a human donor in good health. Some clones in this sample may be carry-over from other donors' samples. CDR3 amino acids: CASNFGTGVYEQYF. Full variable domain (missing parts from reference TRBV28 and TRBJ2-7): DVKVTQSSRYLVKRTGEKVFLECVQDMDHENMFWYRQDPGLGLRLIYFSYDVKMKEKGDIPEGYSVSREKKERFSLILESASTNQTSMYLCASNFGTGVYEQYFGPGTRLTVT.